These 3 T cell receptor beta chains were all obtained from the same sample, sequenced in a study of cytotoxic CD8 clonotypes in ibrutinib-treated CLL. Method: immunoSEQ multiplex PCR; TCRdb's copy keeps in-frame clones and lacks some. This sample has 150,000 to 200,000 clones; around three quarters occur once, and the top ten carry 13%. The source material was PBMCs, sampled after 24 months of ibrutinib treatment. The receptors stem from a human donor with chronic lymphocytic leukemia.

The V call is TRBV30, the J call TRBJ1-4; TRBD1 aligns across 10 bases. This CDR3 is 17 amino acids long. After removal of 2 bases from V and 3 bases from J, the junction contained 9 bases not matched to a gene. Germline loops: CDR1 GTSNPN, CDR2 SVGIG (reference sequence). The CDR3 protein is CAWSIGQGGSANEKLFF. CDR3 DNA sequence: TGTGCCTGGAGTATCGGACAGGGGGGGTCGGCTAATGAAAAACTGTTTTTT.

This rearrangement joins TRBV5-1 to TRBJ2-2; 12 bases map to TRBD1. Losses at the gene ends were 7 bases for V and 3 bases for J; bases not matched to a gene: 16. The CDR3 contains 19 residues. The germline CDR1 and CDR2 sequences are SGHRS and YFSETQ. The CDR3 DNA sequence: TGCGCCAGCCGATCTACTCGGGGACAGGGGGCGAGAGACACCGGGGAGCTGTTTTTT. Encoded protein: CASRSTRGQGARDTGELFF. Based on the CDR3 plus reference TRBV5-1 and TRBJ2-2, the full variable domain is KAGVTQTPRYLIKTRGQQVTLSCSPISGHRSVSWYQQTPGQGLQFLFEYFSETQRNKGNFPGRFSGRQFSNSRSEMNVSTLELGDSALYLCASRSTRGQGARDTGELFFGEGSRLTVL.

CDR3 nucleotide sequence: TGCAGCGTTGAGGTGGCAGGGGGCGTCTACGAGCAGTACTTC. Translated, it gives CSVEVAGGVYEQYF. The rearrangement joins TRBV29-1 to TRBJ2-7, with TRBD1 matching 8 bases. This CDR3 is 14 amino acids long. V lost 3 bases and J lost 3; bases outside the gene matches: 7. The germline V gene has CDR1 SQVTM and CDR2 ANQGSEA.